The clone carrying this T cell receptor (beta chain) was picked up many times. Its specificity is not known. This record comes from a study of T cell repertoires in cytomegalovirus infection. The wider study: It can be stated that public TCR beta signatures indicated CMV infection as well as a matching HLA type. Study-wide results and limits: Cumulative frequency of public TCR beta families picked out carriers of CMV plus the relevant HLA. HLA-C-restricted TCR beta clonotypes specific for CMV led the ex vivo response.

Germline V lookup: CDR1 SGHTA, CDR2 FQGNSA. The CDR3 extends over 11 amino acids. V lost 1 base to trimming and J lost 8 bases, with 6 bases between them. TCRdb re-called the reads with MiXCR, one entry per CDR3 protein. The sample includes 250,000 to 300,000 distinct CDR3 sequences, about 20% seen only once; the top ten take approximately 20%. The clonotype was recovered from a human donor in good health (CMV status not recorded). Some clones in this sample may be carry-over from other donors' samples. The rearrangement uses TRBV7-2 and TRBJ2-7; D unresolved. The source was cultured PBMCs, collected from culture after CMV antigen stimulation. As DNA, the CDR3 is TGTGCCAGCAGCTTAGGGTCTAAGCAGTACTTC. The encoded protein is CASSLGSKQYF. Looking up the rest from reference TRBV7-2 and TRBJ2-7 gives the full variable domain: GAGVSQSPSNKVTEKGKDVELRCDPISGHTALYWYRQSLGQGLEFLIYFQGNSAPDKSGLPSDRFSAERTGGSVSTLTIQRTQQEDSAVYLCASSLGSKQYFGPGTRLTVT.